This T cell receptor (beta chain) originates from a study of cytomegalovirus exposure and HLA in healthy donors. Background on the study: The 500 to 850 first-cohort repertoires and the 95 to 150 validation repertoires shared the same platform, a later analysis reported. Whole-study findings and limits: Cytomegalovirus-associated status was assigned to about 160 TCR beta chains.

CDR1 LNHDA and CDR2 SQIVND come from the germline V gene (reference sequence). This CDR3 is built from 16 residues. Trimming cost V 5 bases and J 0 bases; bases outside gene matches: 8. The donors were part of the validation cohort, which consisted of 120 subjects and was separate from the first cohort of 666 subjects. This table comes from immunoSEQ multiplex PCR, and its TCRdb copy is limited to in-frame clones, with some not included. The data hold about 150,000 clones, with around 84% observed a single time. About this clone: Its antigen is still unknown.

The rearrangement uses TRBV19 and TRBJ1-1, with 8 bases matching TRBD1. Input material: PBMCs. The receptor's source is a human donor in good health. This chain's CDR3 is CASSAPRGQVNTEAFF. CDR3 DNA sequence: TGTGCCAGTAGTGCGCCCCGGGGACAGGTGAACACTGAAGCTTTCTTT. Combining the CDR3 with reference TRBV19 and TRBJ1-1 gives the whole variable domain DGGITQSPKYLFRKEGQNVTLSCEQNLNHDAMYWYRQDPGQGLRLIYYSQIVNDFQKGDIAEGYSVSREKKESFPLTVTSAQKNPTAFYLCASSAPRGQVNTEAFFGQGTRLTVV.